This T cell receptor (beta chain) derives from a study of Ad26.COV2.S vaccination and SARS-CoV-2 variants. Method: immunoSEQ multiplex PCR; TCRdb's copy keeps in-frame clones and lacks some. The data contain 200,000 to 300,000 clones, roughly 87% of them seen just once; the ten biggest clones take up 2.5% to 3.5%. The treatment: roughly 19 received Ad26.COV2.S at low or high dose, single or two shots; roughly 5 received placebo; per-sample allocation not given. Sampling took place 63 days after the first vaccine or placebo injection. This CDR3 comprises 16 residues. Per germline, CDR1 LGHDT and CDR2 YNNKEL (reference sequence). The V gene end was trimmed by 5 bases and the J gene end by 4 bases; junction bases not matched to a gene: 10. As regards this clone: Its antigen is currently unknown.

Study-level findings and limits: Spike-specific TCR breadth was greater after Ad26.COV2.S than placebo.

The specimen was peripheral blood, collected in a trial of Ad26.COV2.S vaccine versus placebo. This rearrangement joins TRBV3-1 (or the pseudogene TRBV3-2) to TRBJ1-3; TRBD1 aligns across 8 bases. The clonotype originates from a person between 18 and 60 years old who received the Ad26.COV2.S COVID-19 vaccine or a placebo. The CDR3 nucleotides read TGTGCCAGCAGCAAACCGCAGGGGGCAGGAGGAAACACCATATATTTT. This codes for CASSKPQGAGGNTIYF.